This T cell receptor (beta chain) was observed in a study of human versus mouse CDR3 diversity and MHC coevolution. Study-level background: immunoSEQ was reported to reach one in 200,000 T cells sensitivity. Study-wide results and caveats: Humans had the largest estimated TCR beta repertoire, 1.5 million to 2 million clonotypes. On average, humans showed more CDR3 deletions and insertions than mice. Most of the three human donors had the lowest clonal inequality.

Trimming removed 6 bases from V and 5 bases from J; junction bases left unmatched: 9. The length of the CDR3 is 16 residues. The germline CDR1 and CDR2 sequences are MNHEY and SMNVEV (reference sequence). Data came from immunoSEQ multiplex PCR; TCRdb stores just in-frame clones and leaves some out. In the table there are 60,000 to 95,000 clones, 85% to 95% of which are singletons. Comments on this clone: The antigen is not known.

This clonotype was obtained from a person aged 30 to 69 in good health. V is TRBV27 and J is TRBJ1-4; TRBD1 aligns across 10 bases. The sequenced material came from naive CD4+ T cells from blood. The subset is: CD45RO-negative CD62L-positive naive CD4 T cells. CDR3 in amino acids: CASRDPGQGRNEKLFF. In DNA, the CDR3 is TGTGCCAGCAGAGACCCGGGACAGGGGCGGAATGAAAAACTGTTTTTT.